The 9 T cell receptor beta chains below come from one sample, sequenced in a study of blood T cell repertoires in COVID-19. Libraries were prepared by immunoSEQ multiplex PCR; TCRdb keeps only in-frame clonotypes and omits some of them. The sample carries about 200,000 clones, around 82% recorded once. Sequenced: peripheral blood. Receptors were obtained from a woman aged 65 to 85 with acute or convalescent COVID-19.

This clone came up once. The chain uses TRBV2 and TRBJ1-1; D not resolved. The CDR3 spans 13 residues. CDR1 and CDR2 (germline): SNHLY, FYNNEI. V dropped 3 bases and J dropped 2 bases, with 7 bases sitting between them. CDR3 sequence reads: CASSDRGNTEAFF. The CDR3 DNA sequence: TGTGCCAGCAGTGATCGGGGAAACACTGAAGCTTTCTTT.

This clone was recorded once. This chain connects TRBV12-3 or TRBV12-4 to TRBJ1-3; D perhaps matches TRBD1 (5 bases). The CDR3 covers 12 residues. Trimming removed 8 bases at V and 0 bases at J, with 5 bases between. The CDR3 protein is CASDSSGNTIYF. The CDR3 bases are TGTGCCAGCGACAGCTCTGGAAACACCATATATTTT.

This clone appeared once. The rearrangement links TRBV12-3 or TRBV12-4 to TRBJ2-1; 8 positions agree with TRBD2. The CDR3 extends over 13 amino acids. V trimming: 7 bases; J trimming: 10 bases; junction bases outside the gene matches: 9. In DNA form, the CDR3 reads TGTGCCAGCACAAACCCGGGGGGGACGGAGCAGTTCTTC. Its protein product is CASTNPGGTEQFF.

This chain uses TRBV4-1 with TRBJ1-1; tentatively, D is TRBD1 (6 bases). The CDR3 has 18 amino acids. V lost 0 bases and J 3 bases, leaving 20 bases between the germline ends. Per the germline V gene, CDR1 is MGHRA and CDR2 is YSYEKL. CDR3 DNA sequence: TGCGCCAGCAGCCAAGAAATTACAGGGTTGGCGTCGGACACTGAAGCTTTCTTT. Translating gives CASSQEITGLASDTEAFF.

The chain uses TRBV7-3 and TRBJ2-6; 8 bases agree with TRBD1. The CDR3 extends over 16 amino acids. Per germline, CDR1 SGHTA and CDR2 FQGTGA. J gave up 0 bases and V 5 bases, and 3 bases lay outside the gene matches. CDR3: CASSRQGNSGANVLTF. CDR3 nucleotides: TGTGCCAGCAGCAGACAGGGGAACTCTGGGGCCAACGTCCTGACTTTC. Full variable domain (missing parts from reference TRBV7-3 and TRBJ2-6): GAGVSQTPSNKVTEKGKYVELRCDPISGHTALYWYRQSLGQGPEFLIYFQGTGAADDSGLPNDRFFAVRPEGSVSTLKIQRTERGDSAVYLCASSRQGNSGANVLTFGAGSRLTVL.

This clone was detected once. This sequence joins TRBV2 and TRBJ2-7, with TRBD1 matching 10 bases. The J segment lost 2 bases and the V segment lost 7 bases, leaving 8 bases of the junction unmatched. This CDR3 region has 15 residues. CDR1 is SNHLY, CDR2 FYNNEI, per germline. Here the CDR3 reads CASNPRQGATYEQYF. Here the CDR3 DNA reads TGTGCCAGCAACCCTCGACAGGGGGCGACCTACGAGCAGTACTTC.

V gene TRBV19 combines with J gene TRBJ2-7, with 9 bases lining up with TRBD2. The CDR3 loop spans 15 amino acids. Looked up from germline, CDR1 is LNHDA and CDR2 is SQIVND (reference sequence). V lost 7 bases to trimming and J lost 3 bases; unmatched junction nucleotides: 10. The CDR3 region is CASTLRASGNYEQYF. The CDR3 region has the DNA TGTGCCAGTACCCTCCGAGCTAGCGGGAACTACGAGCAGTACTTC.

The chain is built from TRBV5-1 and TRBJ2-5; 8 nucleotides agree with TRBD1. CDR1 is SGHRS, CDR2 YFSETQ, per germline. With 0 bases clipped from V and 5 bases from J, the junction kept 12 bases outside the gene matches. The CDR3 contains 17 residues. The DNA of the CDR3 is TGCGCCAGCAGCTTGGGGGTATGGGACAGGAGGTGGGAGACCCAGTACTTC. This codes for CASSLGVWDRRWETQYF.

The gene calls are TRBV13 and TRBJ2-7, with a tentative D call TRBD1 (6 bases). The ends were cut back, 0 bases at V and 2 bases at J, with 8 bases in the middle. CDR1 and CDR2 from the germline V gene are PRHDT and FYEKMQ (reference sequence). There are 14 residues in the CDR3. For the CDR3, the DNA is TGTGCCAGCAGCTTAGGGCGGACAGCCTACGAGCAGTACTTC. Amino acid sequence: CASSLGRTAYEQYF.